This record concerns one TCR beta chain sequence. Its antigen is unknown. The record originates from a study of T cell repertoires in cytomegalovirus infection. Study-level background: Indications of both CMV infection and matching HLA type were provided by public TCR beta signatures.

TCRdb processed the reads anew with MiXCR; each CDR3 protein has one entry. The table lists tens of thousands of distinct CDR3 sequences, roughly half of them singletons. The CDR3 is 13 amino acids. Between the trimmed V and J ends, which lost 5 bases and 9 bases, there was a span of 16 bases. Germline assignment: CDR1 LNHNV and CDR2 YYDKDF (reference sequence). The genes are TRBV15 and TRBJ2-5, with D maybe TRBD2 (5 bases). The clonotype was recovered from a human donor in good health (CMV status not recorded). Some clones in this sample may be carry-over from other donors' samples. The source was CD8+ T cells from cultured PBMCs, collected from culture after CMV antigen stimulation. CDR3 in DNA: TGTGCCACCAGCGACTCCGGGGTTCGGGCCCAGTACTTC. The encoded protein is CATSDSGVRAQYF.